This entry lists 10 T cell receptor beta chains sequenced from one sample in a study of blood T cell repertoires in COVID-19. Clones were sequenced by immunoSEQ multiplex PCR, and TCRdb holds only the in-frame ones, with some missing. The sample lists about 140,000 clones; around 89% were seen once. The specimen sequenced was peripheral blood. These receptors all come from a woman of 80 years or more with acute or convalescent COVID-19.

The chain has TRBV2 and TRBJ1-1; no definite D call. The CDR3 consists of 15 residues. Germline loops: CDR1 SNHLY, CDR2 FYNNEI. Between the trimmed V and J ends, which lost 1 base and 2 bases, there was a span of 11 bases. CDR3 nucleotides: TGTGCCAGCAGTGAAGGGAGGGCGTCAAACACTGAAGCTTTCTTT. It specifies CASSEGRASNTEAFF. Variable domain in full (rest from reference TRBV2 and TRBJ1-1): EPEVTQTPSHQVTQMGQEVILRCVPISNHLYFYWYRQILGQKVEFLVSFYNNEISEKSEIFDDQFSVERPDGSNFTLKIRSTKLEDSAMYFCASSEGRASNTEAFFGQGTRLTVV.

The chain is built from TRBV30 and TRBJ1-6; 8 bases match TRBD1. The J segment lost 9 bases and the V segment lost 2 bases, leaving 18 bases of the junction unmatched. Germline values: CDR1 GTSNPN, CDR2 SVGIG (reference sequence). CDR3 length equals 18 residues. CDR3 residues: CAWSYPWTGRFVGSPLHF. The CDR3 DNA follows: TGTGCCTGGAGTTACCCCTGGACAGGGAGGTTTGTGGGTTCACCCCTCCACTTT. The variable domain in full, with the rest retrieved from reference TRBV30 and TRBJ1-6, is SQTIHQWPATLVQPVGSPLSLECTVEGTSNPNLYWYRQAAGRGLQLLFYSVGIGQISSEVPQNLSASRPQDRQFILSSKKLLLSDSGFYLCAWSYPWTGRFVGSPLHFGNGTRLTVT.

In DNA form, the CDR3 reads TGTGCCAGCTCACTCAACAATCAGCCCCAGCATTTT. Translating it yields CASSLNNQPQHF. V gene TRBV18 combines with J gene TRBJ1-5; no clear D gene. Per germline, CDR1 KGHSH and CDR2 LQKENI. V was pared by 4 bases and J by 3 bases, with 4 bases between. The CDR3 spans 12 residues.

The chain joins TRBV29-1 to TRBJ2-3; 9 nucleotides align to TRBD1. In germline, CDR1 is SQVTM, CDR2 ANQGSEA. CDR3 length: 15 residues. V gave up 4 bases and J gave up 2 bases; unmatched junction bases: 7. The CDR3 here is CSVGGQGPTTDTQYF. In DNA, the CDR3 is TGCAGCGTTGGGGGACAGGGTCCGACCACAGATACGCAGTATTTT.

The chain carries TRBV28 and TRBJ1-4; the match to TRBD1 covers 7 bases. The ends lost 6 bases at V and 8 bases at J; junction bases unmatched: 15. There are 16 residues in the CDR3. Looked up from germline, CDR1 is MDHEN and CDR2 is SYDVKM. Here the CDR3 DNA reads TGTGCCAGCAGGCCCCCTGGGACAGCGCCCGAGGAAAAACTGTTTTTT. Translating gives CASRPPGTAPEEKLFF.

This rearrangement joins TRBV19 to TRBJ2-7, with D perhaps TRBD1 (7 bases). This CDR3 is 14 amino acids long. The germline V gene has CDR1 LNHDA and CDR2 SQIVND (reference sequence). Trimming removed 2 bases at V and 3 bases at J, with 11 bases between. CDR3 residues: CASSIRQGGYEQYF. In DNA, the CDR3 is TGTGCCAGTAGTATACGACAGGGAGGCTACGAGCAGTACTTC. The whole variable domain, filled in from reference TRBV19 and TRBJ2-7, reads DGGITQSPKYLFRKEGQNVTLSCEQNLNHDAMYWYRQDPGQGLRLIYYSQIVNDFQKGDIAEGYSVSREKKESFPLTVTSAQKNPTAFYLCASSIRQGGYEQYFGPGTRLTVT.

This chain's CDR3 is CASSLGHNNSPLHF. The CDR3 DNA sequence: TGCGCCAGCAGCTTGGGACACAATAATTCACCCCTCCACTTT. V and J are TRBV5-1 and TRBJ1-6; no clear D gene. The germline gives CDR1 SGHRS, CDR2 YFSETQ. V lost 0 bases, J lost 5 bases, and 6 bases lay in between. This CDR3 spans 14 amino acids.

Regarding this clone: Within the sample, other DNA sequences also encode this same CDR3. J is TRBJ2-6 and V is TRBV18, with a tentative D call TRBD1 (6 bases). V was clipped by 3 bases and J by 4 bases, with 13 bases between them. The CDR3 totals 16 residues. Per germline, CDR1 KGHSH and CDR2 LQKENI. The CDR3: CASSPGTGSGANVLTF. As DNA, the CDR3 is TGTGCCAGCTCACCGGGTACAGGGTCCGGGGCCAACGTCCTGACTTTC.

Here the CDR3 DNA reads TGTGCCAGCAGCCAAGGATCCGGAGCCGAGCAGTACTTC. It specifies CASSQGSGAEQYF. The V call is TRBV4-2, the J call TRBJ2-7, with D uncertain. V lost 1 base to trimming and J lost 6 bases, with 10 bases between them. The CDR3 loop spans 13 amino acids. Germline CDR1 is LGHNA and CDR2 is YNFKEQ.

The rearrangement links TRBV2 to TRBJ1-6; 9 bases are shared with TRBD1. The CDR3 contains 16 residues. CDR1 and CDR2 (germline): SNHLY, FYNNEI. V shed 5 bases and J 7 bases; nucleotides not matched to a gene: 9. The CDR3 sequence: CASSTWGQGENSPLHF. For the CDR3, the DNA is TGTGCCAGCAGTACTTGGGGACAGGGCGAAAATTCACCCCTCCACTTT.